These 10 T cell receptor beta chains were all obtained from the same sample, sequenced in a study of cytomegalovirus exposure and HLA in healthy donors. This PCR relied on a set of 60 Vbeta primers and 13 Jbeta primers. Repertoires were generated with immunoSEQ multiplex PCR, while TCRdb's copy carries only in-frame clones and drops some. This sample has 60,000 to 100,000 clones; around 76% occur once, and the top ten carry less than 7%. Material: PBMCs. These receptor sequences come from a male donor in good health and CMV-seropositive.

The chain links TRBV2 to TRBJ2-5; 8 nucleotides line up with TRBD2. The germline V gene has CDR1 SNHLY and CDR2 FYNNEI. V trimming: 9 bases; J trimming: 4 bases; junction bases outside the gene matches: 13. This CDR3 comprises 15 residues. This CDR3 reads CASNNRGGWGETQYF. In DNA form, the CDR3 reads TGTGCCAGTAATAACCGCGGGGGGTGGGGAGAGACCCAGTACTTC.

This chain joins TRBV11-2 and TRBJ2-5, with D uncertain. There are 13 residues in the CDR3. Germline V lookup: CDR1 SGHAT, CDR2 FQNNGV. V lost 3 bases, J lost 2 bases, and 7 bases lay in between. The CDR3, as DNA: TGTGCCAGCAGCTTCGCCGAGCAAGAGACCCAGTACTTC. Protein sequence: CASSFAEQETQYF. Together with reference TRBV11-2 and TRBJ2-5, the CDR3 gives the full variable domain: EAGVAQSPRYKIIEKRQSVAFWCNPISGHATLYWYQQILGQGPKLLIQFQNNGVVDDSQLPKDRFSAERLKGVDSTLKIQPAKLEDSAVYLCASSFAEQETQYFGPGTRLLVL.

The gene calls are TRBV9 and TRBJ2-5; 11 bases are shared with TRBD2. V shed 7 bases and J 4 bases; nucleotides not matched to a gene: 9. The V gene's germline CDR1 is SGDLS and CDR2 YYNGEE. CDR3 length equals 15 residues. DNA of the CDR3: TGTGCCAGCGCCTTGGGGACTAGCGGCGCAGAGACCCAGTACTTC. Translation: CASALGTSGAETQYF.

This clone was seen only once. The chain uses TRBV5-4 and TRBJ2-2, with 7 bases that match TRBD1. The V gene's germline CDR1 is SGHNT and CDR2 YYREEE (reference sequence). The J segment lost 1 base and the V segment lost 4 bases, leaving 1 base of the junction unmatched. The CDR3 covers 14 residues. The CDR3 sequence is CASSRDRNTGELFF. CDR3 coding DNA: TGTGCCAGCAGCCGGGACAGGAACACCGGGGAGCTGTTTTTT. The whole variable domain, remainder taken from reference TRBV5-4 and TRBJ2-2, is ETGVTQSPTHLIKTRGQQVTLRCSSQSGHNTVSWYQQALGQGPQFIFQYYREEENGRGNFPPRFSGLQFPNYSSELNVNALELDDSALYLCASSRDRNTGELFFGEGSRLTVL.

The table lists this clone with a count of one. The chain has TRBV30 and TRBJ1-4; D is perhaps TRBD1 (6 bases). V shed 7 bases and J shed 7 bases, with 22 bases lying between them. There are 15 residues in the CDR3. CDR1 is GTSNPN, CDR2 SVGIG, per germline (reference sequence). The CDR3 coding sequence is TGTGCCTCGACTGCGGGGGGGCTGAGGGGTGAAAAACTGTTTTTT. Translated, it gives CASTAGGLRGEKLFF.

The chain joins TRBV5-1 to TRBJ2-7; 10 positions agree with TRBD1. The CDR3 contains 15 residues. J was trimmed by 5 bases and V by 4 bases; bases with no gene match: 9. Germline CDR1 and CDR2: SGHRS and YFSETQ. The CDR3 sequence is CASSGRQGAGNEQYF. In DNA, the CDR3 is TGCGCCAGCAGCGGTCGACAGGGGGCCGGAAACGAGCAGTACTTC.

The rearrangement uses TRBV27 and TRBJ2-7; D is possibly TRBD2 (6 bases). CDR3 length equals 13 residues. Germline CDR1 MNHEY, CDR2 SMNVEV (reference sequence). Trimming pared 5 bases from V and 0 bases from J, leaving 8 bases between. CDR3 DNA sequence: TGTGCCAGCAGTCAGGGACTCTCCTACGAGCAGTACTTC. This translates into CASSQGLSYEQYF.

The chain employs TRBV29-1 and TRBJ2-1, with 9 bases aligning to TRBD1. The CDR3 covers 16 residues. V lost 6 bases and J lost 4; bases outside the gene matches: 13. Germline assignment: CDR1 SQVTM and CDR2 ANQGSEA. The DNA for the CDR3 is TGCAGCGTACGGGACAGGGCCCGCAGTCGATACAATGAGCAGTTCTTC. Translated: CSVRDRARSRYNEQFF.

A few counts support this clone. This chain uses TRBV27 with TRBJ2-7, with 10 bases lining up with TRBD1. The CDR3 length is 13 residues. J lost 3 bases, V lost 8 bases, and 4 bases had no gene match. Germline V gene lookup returns CDR1 MNHEY and CDR2 SMNVEV (reference sequence). CDR3 amino acids: CASRGQGFYEQYF. The CDR3 bases are TGTGCCAGCCGGGGACAGGGGTTCTACGAGCAGTACTTC.

V and J are TRBV2 and TRBJ1-6; TRBD1 is a possible D gene (6 bases). V lost 8 bases, J lost 0 bases, and 11 bases lay in between. CDR3 size: 15 residues. In germline, CDR1 is SNHLY, CDR2 FYNNEI. The DNA for the CDR3 is TGTGCCAGCCTCAGGGGAAGCTCCTATAATTCACCCCTCCACTTT. It codes for CASLRGSSYNSPLHF.